The clone carrying this T cell receptor (beta chain) was detected only a few times. Regarding time point: newly diagnosed GD, antithyroid drugs for less than 3 months. Scientists built the TCR library using RNA that was extracted from PBMCs. V lost 5 bases, J lost 9 bases, and 7 bases stayed unmatched. The CDR3 runs to 14 residues. Investigators prepared the TCR beta libraries by applying iRepertoire HTBI primers and Arm-PCR of CDR3 regions. TCRdb independently ran MiXCR on the multiplex PCR reads; one entry per CDR3 protein. Of about 620,000 distinct CDR3 sequences detected, 16% appear once; the ten largest clones hold 15% to 20%. These data belong to a study of regulatory T cells in long-lasting Graves disease. Overall study: Patients newly diagnosed with Graves' had been on antithyroid drugs for under 3 months.

The sample was also reused in another study, on T cells in Graves' hyperthyroidism and ophthalmopathy. From that paper: First-round RT-PCR targeting the TCR CDR3 was performed with the HTBI primer set.

The clonotype originates from a woman younger than 45 with Graves disease. Sequenced here: peripheral blood mononuclear cells (PBMCs), sampled at new diagnosis, from a patient treated with antithyroid drugs. The chain has TRBV12-3 or TRBV12-4 and TRBJ1-6; 7 nucleotides agree with TRBD1. The CDR3 nucleotides read TGTGCCAGCAGTGTACAGGGGAGTGCTTCACCCCTCCACTTT. Residues: CASSVQGSASPLHF.